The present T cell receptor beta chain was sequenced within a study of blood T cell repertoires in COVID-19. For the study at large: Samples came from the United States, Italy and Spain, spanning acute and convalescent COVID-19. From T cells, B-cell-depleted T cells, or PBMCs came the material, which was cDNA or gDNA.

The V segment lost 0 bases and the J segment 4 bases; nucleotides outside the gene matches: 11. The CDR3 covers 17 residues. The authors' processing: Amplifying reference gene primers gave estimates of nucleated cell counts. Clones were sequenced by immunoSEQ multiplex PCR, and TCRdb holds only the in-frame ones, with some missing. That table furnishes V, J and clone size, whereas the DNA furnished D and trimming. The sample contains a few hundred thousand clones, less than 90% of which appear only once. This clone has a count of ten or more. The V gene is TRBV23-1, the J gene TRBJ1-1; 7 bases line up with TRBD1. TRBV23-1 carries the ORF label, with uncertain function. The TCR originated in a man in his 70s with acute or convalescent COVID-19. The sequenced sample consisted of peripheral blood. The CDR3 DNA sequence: TGCGCCAGCAGTCAATCTATTCAACAGGGGAAGGGCACTGAAGCTTTCTTT. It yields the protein CASSQSIQQGKGTEAFF.